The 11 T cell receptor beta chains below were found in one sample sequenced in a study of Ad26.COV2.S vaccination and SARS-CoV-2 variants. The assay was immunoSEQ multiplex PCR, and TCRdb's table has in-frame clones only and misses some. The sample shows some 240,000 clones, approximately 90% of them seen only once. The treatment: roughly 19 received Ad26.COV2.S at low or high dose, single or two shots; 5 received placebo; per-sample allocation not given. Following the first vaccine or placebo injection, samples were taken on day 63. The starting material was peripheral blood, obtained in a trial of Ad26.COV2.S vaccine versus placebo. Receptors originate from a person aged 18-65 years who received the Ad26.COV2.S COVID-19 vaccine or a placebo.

The CDR3 DNA is TGTGCCACCAGCAGAGTAGGGTTTGAAGCTTTCTTT. It encodes CATSRVGFEAFF. The gene calls are TRBV15 and TRBJ1-1, with D uncertain. The CDR3 loop spans 12 amino acids. From germline, CDR1 is LNHNV and CDR2 YYDKDF (reference sequence). Trimming cost V 1 base and J 7 bases, with 7 bases left between them.

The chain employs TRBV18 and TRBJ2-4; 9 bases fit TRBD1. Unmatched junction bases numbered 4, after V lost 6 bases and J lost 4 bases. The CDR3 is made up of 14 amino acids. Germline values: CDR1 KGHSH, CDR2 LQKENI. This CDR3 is CASSSGQGKNIQYF. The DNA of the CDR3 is TGTGCCAGCTCCTCGGGACAGGGTAAAAACATTCAGTACTTC.

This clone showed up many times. CDR3 coding DNA: TGTGCCAGCAGTTACGAGTCCCTTAGCGCTTTGGGCACTGAAGCTTTCTTT. It translates to CASSYESLSALGTEAFF. The J gene is TRBJ1-1, the V gene TRBV6-2 or TRBV6-3; D remains ambiguous. V shed 2 bases and J shed 4 bases, with 20 bases lying between them. Germline V CDR1 and CDR2: MNHEY, SVGEGT. The CDR3 length is 17 residues.

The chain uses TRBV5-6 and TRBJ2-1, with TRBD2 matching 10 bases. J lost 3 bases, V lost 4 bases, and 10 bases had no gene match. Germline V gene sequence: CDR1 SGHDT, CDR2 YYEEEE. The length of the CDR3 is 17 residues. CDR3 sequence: CASSSSLAGVGYNEQFF. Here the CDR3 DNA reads TGTGCCAGCAGCAGCTCGCTAGCGGGAGTGGGCTACAATGAGCAGTTCTTC.

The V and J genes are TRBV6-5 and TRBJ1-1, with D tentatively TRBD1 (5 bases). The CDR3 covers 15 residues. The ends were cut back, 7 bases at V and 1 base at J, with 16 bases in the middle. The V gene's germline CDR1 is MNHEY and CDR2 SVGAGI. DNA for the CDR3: TGTGCCAGCACTCCAGGGCACACCCCGAACACTGAAGCTTTCTTT. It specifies CASTPGHTPNTEAFF.

The CDR3 reads CSVDEAGGSYEQYF. The CDR3, as DNA: TGCAGCGTTGACGAGGCAGGGGGGTCCTACGAGCAGTACTTC. This chain uses TRBV29-1 with TRBJ2-7; a weak D match, TRBD1 (7 bases). Trimming cost V 3 bases and J 1 base, with 13 bases left between them. The CDR3 loop spans 14 amino acids. Germline lookup yields CDR1 SQVTM and CDR2 ANQGSEA.

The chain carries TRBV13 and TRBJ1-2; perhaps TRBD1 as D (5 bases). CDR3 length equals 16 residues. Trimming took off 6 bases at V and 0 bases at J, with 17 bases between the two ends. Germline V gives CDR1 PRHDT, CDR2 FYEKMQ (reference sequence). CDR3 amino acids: CASRQGLLLSNYGYTF. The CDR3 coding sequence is TGTGCCAGCAGGCAGGGATTGCTTTTGTCTAACTATGGCTACACCTTC.

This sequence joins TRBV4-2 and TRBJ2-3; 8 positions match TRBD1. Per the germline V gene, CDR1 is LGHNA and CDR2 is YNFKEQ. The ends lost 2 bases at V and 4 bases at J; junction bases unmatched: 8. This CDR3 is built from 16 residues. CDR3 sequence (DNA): TGTGCCAGCAGCCAACAACTCACAGGGGGTCCAGATACGCAGTATTTT. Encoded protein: CASSQQLTGGPDTQYF.

The CDR3 sequence is CASSLAWREGTDTQYF. CDR3 sequence (DNA): TGCGCCAGCAGCTTGGCGTGGCGGGAGGGAACAGATACGCAGTATTTT. The J gene is TRBJ2-3, the V gene TRBV4-3, with 9 bases lining up with TRBD2. The germline V gene has CDR1 LGHNA and CDR2 YSLEER. Trimming removed 5 bases from V and 3 bases from J; junction bases left unmatched: 9. This CDR3 is 16 amino acids long.

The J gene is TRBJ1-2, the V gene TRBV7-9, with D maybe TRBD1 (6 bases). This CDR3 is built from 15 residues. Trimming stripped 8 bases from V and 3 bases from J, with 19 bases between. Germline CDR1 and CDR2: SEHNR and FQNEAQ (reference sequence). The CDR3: CASGAWTEGHYGYTF. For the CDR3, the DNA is TGTGCCAGCGGAGCCTGGACAGAGGGCCACTATGGCTACACCTTC.

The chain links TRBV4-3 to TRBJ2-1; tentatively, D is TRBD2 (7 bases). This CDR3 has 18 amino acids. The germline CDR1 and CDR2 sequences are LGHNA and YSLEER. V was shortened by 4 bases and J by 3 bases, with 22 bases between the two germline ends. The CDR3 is CASSPYGLSGGVYNEQFF. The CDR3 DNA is TGCGCCAGCAGCCCCTACGGCCTGTCGGGGGGCGTCTACAATGAGCAGTTCTTC.